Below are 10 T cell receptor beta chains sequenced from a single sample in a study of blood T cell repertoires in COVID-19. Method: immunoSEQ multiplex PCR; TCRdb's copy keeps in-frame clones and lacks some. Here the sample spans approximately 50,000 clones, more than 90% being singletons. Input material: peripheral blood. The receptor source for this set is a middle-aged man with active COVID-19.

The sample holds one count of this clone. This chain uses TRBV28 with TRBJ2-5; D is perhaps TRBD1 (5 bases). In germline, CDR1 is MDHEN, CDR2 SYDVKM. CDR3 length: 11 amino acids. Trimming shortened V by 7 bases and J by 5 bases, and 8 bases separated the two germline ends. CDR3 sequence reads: CASTGQETQYF. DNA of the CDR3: TGTGCCAGCACAGGGCAGGAGACCCAGTACTTC.

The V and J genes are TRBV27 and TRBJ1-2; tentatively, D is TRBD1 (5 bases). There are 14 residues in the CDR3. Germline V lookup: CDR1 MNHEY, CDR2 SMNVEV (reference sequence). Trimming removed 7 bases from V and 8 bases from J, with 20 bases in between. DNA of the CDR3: TGTGCCAGCAAGGGGAGGGGCTCCTTGGGCGGCTACACCTTC. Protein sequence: CASKGRGSLGGYTF.

The CDR3 DNA reads as TGTGCCAGCTCACCAACCCTGCCAGGGGGCGCCGCCGGGGAGCTGTTTTTT. It encodes CASSPTLPGGAAGELFF. The genes are TRBV18 and TRBJ2-2; TRBD1 aligns across 8 bases. The length of the CDR3 is 17 residues. V trimming: 2 bases; J trimming: 6 bases; junction bases outside the gene matches: 11. Germline CDR1 reads KGHSH; CDR2 reads LQKENI. Together with reference TRBV18 and TRBJ2-2, the CDR3 gives the full variable domain: NAGVMQNPRHLVRRRGQEARLRCSPMKGHSHVYWYRQLPEEGLKFMVYLQKENIIDESGMPKERFSAEFPKEGPSILRIQQVVRGDSAAYFCASSPTLPGGAAGELFFGEGSRLTVL.

The chain's CDR3 is CASSSPKSGGGDPTNEQFF. The CDR3 DNA is TGTGCCAGCAGCTCCCCGAAAAGCGGGGGGGGCGACCCCACAAATGAGCAGTTCTTC. The chain employs TRBV7-8 and TRBJ2-1, with TRBD2 identical over 10 bases. Looked up from germline, CDR1 is SGHVS and CDR2 is FQNEAQ. This CDR3 has 19 residues. V shed 4 bases and J 7 bases; nucleotides not matched to a gene: 19. Combining the CDR3 with reference TRBV7-8 and TRBJ2-1 gives the whole variable domain GAGVSQSPRYKVAKRGQDVALRCDPISGHVSLFWYQQALGQGPEFLTYFQNEAQLDKSGLPSDRFFAERPEGSVSTLKIQRTQQEDSAVYLCASSSPKSGGGDPTNEQFFGPGTRLTVL.

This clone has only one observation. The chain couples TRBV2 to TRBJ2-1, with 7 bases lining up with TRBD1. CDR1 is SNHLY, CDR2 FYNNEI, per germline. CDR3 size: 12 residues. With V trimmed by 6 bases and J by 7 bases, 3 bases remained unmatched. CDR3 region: CASSTTGNEQFF. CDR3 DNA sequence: TGTGCCAGCAGCACGACAGGGAATGAGCAGTTCTTC.

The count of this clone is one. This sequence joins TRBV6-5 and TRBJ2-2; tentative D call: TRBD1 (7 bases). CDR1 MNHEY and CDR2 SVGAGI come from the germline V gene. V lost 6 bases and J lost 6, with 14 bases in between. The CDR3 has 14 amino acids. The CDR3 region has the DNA TGTGCCAGCAGGGGACAGTCGGGGGCCGGGGAGCTGTTTTTT. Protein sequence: CASRGQSGAGELFF.

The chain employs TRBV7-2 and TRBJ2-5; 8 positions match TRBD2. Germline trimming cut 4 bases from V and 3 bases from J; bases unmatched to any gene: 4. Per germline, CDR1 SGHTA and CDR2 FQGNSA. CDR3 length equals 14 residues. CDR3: CASSYYGGEETQYF. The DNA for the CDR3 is TGTGCCAGCAGCTACTACGGGGGGGAAGAGACCCAGTACTTC. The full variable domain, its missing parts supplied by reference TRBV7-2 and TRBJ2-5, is GAGVSQSPSNKVTEKGKDVELRCDPISGHTALYWYRQSLGQGLEFLIYFQGNSAPDKSGLPSDRFSAERTGGSVSTLTIQRTQQEDSAVYLCASSYYGGEETQYFGPGTRLLVL.

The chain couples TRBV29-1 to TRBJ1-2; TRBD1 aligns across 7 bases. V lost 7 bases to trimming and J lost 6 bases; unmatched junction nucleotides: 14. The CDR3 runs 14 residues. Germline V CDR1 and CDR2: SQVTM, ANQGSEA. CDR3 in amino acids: CSAGTVLDSNGYTF. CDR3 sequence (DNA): TGCAGCGCGGGGACAGTGCTTGATAGCAATGGCTACACCTTC.

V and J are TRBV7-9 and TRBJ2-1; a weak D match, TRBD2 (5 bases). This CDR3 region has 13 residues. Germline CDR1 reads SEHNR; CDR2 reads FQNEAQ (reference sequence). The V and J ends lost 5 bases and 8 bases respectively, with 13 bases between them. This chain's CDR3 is CASSPGVNDEQFF. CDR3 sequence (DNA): TGTGCCAGCAGCCCCGGGGTTAACGATGAGCAGTTCTTC. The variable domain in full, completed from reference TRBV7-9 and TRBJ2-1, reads DTGVSQNPRHKITKRGQNVTFRCDPISEHNRLYWYRQTLGQGPEFLTYFQNEAQLEKSRLLSDRFSAERPKGSFSTLEIQRTEQGDSAMYLCASSPGVNDEQFFGPGTRLTVL.

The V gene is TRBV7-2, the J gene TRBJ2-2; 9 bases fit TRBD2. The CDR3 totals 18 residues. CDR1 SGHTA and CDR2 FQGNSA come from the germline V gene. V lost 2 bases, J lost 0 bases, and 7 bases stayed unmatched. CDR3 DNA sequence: TGTGCCAGCAGCTTACGTTCCCTAGCGGGGTCGAACACCGGGGAGCTGTTTTTT. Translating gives CASSLRSLAGSNTGELFF.